The 30 T cell receptor beta chains reported below all come from one sample, sequenced in a study of blood T cell repertoires in COVID-19. Data came from immunoSEQ multiplex PCR; TCRdb stores just in-frame clones and leaves some out. The sample carries 250,000 to 300,000 clones, 85% to 90% recorded once. The specimen sequenced was peripheral blood. The source of these receptors is a woman aged 25 to 45 with COVID-19, enrolled during active disease.

The V call is TRBV5-1, the J call TRBJ2-2; no clear D gene. Trimming took off 5 bases at V and 5 bases at J, with 10 bases between the two ends. Germline V lookup: CDR1 SGHRS, CDR2 YFSETQ. The CDR3 is 13 residues long. The CDR3 nucleotides are TGCGCCAGCAGACCCGGGTCGACCGGGGAGCTGTTTTTT. Protein: CASRPGSTGELFF.

This chain links TRBV19 with TRBJ2-5; TRBD1 matches 9 bases. The CDR3 sequence is 17 residues long. V was pared by 5 bases and J by 3 bases, with 13 bases of the junction left unmatched. The germline gives CDR1 LNHDA, CDR2 SQIVND (reference sequence). The CDR3 sequence is CASSPRGTGRLEETQYF. In DNA form, the CDR3 reads TGTGCCAGTAGTCCCAGGGGGACAGGGCGCCTGGAAGAGACCCAGTACTTC.

The chain has TRBV5-8 and TRBJ2-1; 11 nucleotides align to TRBD1. Germline V gene data show CDR1 as SGHTS and CDR2 as YDEGEE. This CDR3 contains 15 residues. With 4 bases clipped from V and 9 bases from J, the junction kept 9 bases outside the gene matches. This CDR3 is CASSTRTGGYGEQFF. CDR3 nucleotide sequence: TGTGCCAGCAGCACTCGGACAGGGGGCTATGGTGAGCAGTTCTTC.

The chain recombines TRBV9 with TRBJ2-1, with 9 bases identical to TRBD2. CDR1 and CDR2 (germline): SGDLS, YYNGEE. V shed 0 bases and J 4 bases; nucleotides not matched to a gene: 5. The CDR3 is made up of 16 amino acids. The CDR3 here is CASSVDGGRGYNEQFF. The CDR3 region has the DNA TGTGCCAGCAGCGTAGACGGCGGGAGGGGATACAATGAGCAGTTCTTC.

The chain couples TRBV15 to TRBJ2-1; 10 nucleotides agree with TRBD2. The CDR3 covers 16 residues. The V gene's germline CDR1 is LNHNV and CDR2 YYDKDF (reference sequence). J lost 5 bases, V lost 4 bases, and 8 bases had no gene match. CDR3 bases: TGTGCCACCAGCACCCTGGGGCTAGCGGGAGACAATGAGCAGTTCTTC. It yields the protein CATSTLGLAGDNEQFF. The full variable domain, its missing parts supplied by reference TRBV15 and TRBJ2-1, is DAMVIQNPRYQVTQFGKPVTLSCSQTLNHNVMYWYQQKSSQAPKLLFHYYDKDFNNEADTPDNFQSRRPNTSFCFLDIRSPGLGDTAMYLCATSTLGLAGDNEQFFGPGTRLTVL.

This clone came up once. The chain combines TRBV10-3 with TRBJ1-3, with D unclear. V was clipped by 7 bases and J by 0 bases, with 7 bases between them. Germline-derived CDR1 and CDR2 are ENHRY and SYGVKD. CDR3 length: 13 residues. CDR3 amino acids: CAIKALSGNTIYF. Written as DNA, the CDR3 is TGTGCCATCAAAGCGCTCTCTGGAAACACCATATATTTT.

The J gene is TRBJ2-1, the V gene TRBV2; 8 bases fit TRBD2. Losses at the gene ends were 4 bases for V and 3 bases for J; bases not matched to a gene: 5. CDR3 length: 15 amino acids. CDR1 SNHLY and CDR2 FYNNEI come from the germline V gene. The CDR3 spells CASSGTGGNYNEQFF. The CDR3 DNA follows: TGTGCCAGCAGTGGGACGGGAGGGAACTACAATGAGCAGTTCTTC.

The V and J genes are TRBV9 and TRBJ2-3, with 11 bases identical to TRBD2. The V segment lost 1 base and the J segment 4 bases; nucleotides outside the gene matches: 2. The CDR3 covers 15 residues. Per germline, CDR1 SGDLS and CDR2 YYNGEE. CDR3 residues: CASSVTSGRSDTQYF. The DNA of the CDR3 is TGTGCCAGCAGCGTAACTAGCGGGAGATCAGATACGCAGTATTTT.

V is TRBV18 and J is TRBJ2-2, with D unresolved. The CDR3 totals 15 residues. The V gene lost 3 bases and the J gene lost 7 bases, with 15 bases spanning the gap. CDR1 is KGHSH and CDR2 is LQKENI in the germline V gene. The CDR3 nucleotides are TGTGCCAGCTCACCTTACCGACTGCCGAGCGGGGAGCTGTTTTTT. As protein: CASSPYRLPSGELFF.

CDR3 nucleotides: TGTGCCAGCCCTCAACAGGGGGACAATGAGCAGTTCTTC. It translates to CASPQQGDNEQFF. The chain has TRBV11-3 and TRBJ2-1, with 8 bases identical to TRBD1. The CDR3 contains 13 residues. Germline CDR1 SGHNT, CDR2 YENEEA. Trimming removed 8 bases from V and 5 bases from J; junction bases left unmatched: 5.

The genes are TRBV28 and TRBJ1-2, with no clear D. The germline V gene has CDR1 MDHEN and CDR2 SYDVKM. This CDR3 contains 13 residues. Trimming cost V 7 bases and J 1 base, with 10 bases left between them. The DNA for the CDR3 is TGTGCCAGCACCATACAGTATAACTATGGCTACACCTTC. Protein product: CASTIQYNYGYTF.

The CDR3 DNA follows: TGTGCCAGCAGTTTTCAGGGGAACACTGAAGCTTTCTTT. This translates into CASSFQGNTEAFF. V is TRBV27 and J is TRBJ1-1; D is possibly TRBD1 (5 bases). V was cut by 3 bases and J by 1 base, with 6 bases left in between. The germline gives CDR1 MNHEY, CDR2 SMNVEV (reference sequence). The CDR3 length is 13 residues.

The gene calls are TRBV19 and TRBJ2-4, with TRBD1 matching 10 bases. The length of the CDR3 is 13 residues. J was trimmed by 8 bases and V by 5 bases; bases with no gene match: 3. CDR1 is LNHDA, CDR2 SQIVND, per germline (reference sequence). CDR3 DNA: TGTGCCAGTAGTTCGGACAGGGGGGACATTCAGTACTTC. Translated: CASSSDRGDIQYF.

V is TRBV5-4 and J is TRBJ2-3, with TRBD2 as a possible D gene (6 bases). Per the germline V gene, CDR1 is SGHNT and CDR2 is YYREEE (reference sequence). This CDR3 comprises 18 residues. V lost 2 bases to trimming and J lost 8 bases, with 27 bases between them. CDR3 protein: CASSFRRADADLLATQYF. The CDR3 coding sequence is TGTGCCAGCAGCTTCAGGAGGGCCGATGCCGACCTTCTAGCTACGCAGTATTTT.

The rearrangement uses TRBV14 and TRBJ2-7; the D is unclear. V was clipped by 6 bases and J by 0 bases, with 9 bases between them. Germline assignment: CDR1 SGHDN and CDR2 FVKESK. CDR3 length: 13 residues. The CDR3 reads CASRRLGSYEQYF. DNA for the CDR3: TGTGCCAGCAGGAGGCTAGGCTCCTACGAGCAGTACTTC. Complete variable domain (other parts from reference TRBV14 and TRBJ2-7): EAGVTQFPSHSVIEKGQTVTLRCDPISGHDNLYWYRRVMGKEIKFLLHFVKESKQDESGMPNNRFLAERTGGTYSTLKVQPAELEDSGVYFCASRRLGSYEQYFGPGTRLTVT.

The chain has TRBV19 and TRBJ1-1; D is unresolved. CDR1 and CDR2 from the germline V gene are LNHDA and SQIVND (reference sequence). V lost 7 bases to trimming and J lost 1 base, with 13 bases between them. There are 14 residues in the CDR3. CDR3 nucleotide sequence: TGTGCCAGTACCCCAACGCGGGGGAACACTGAAGCTTTCTTT. It specifies CASTPTRGNTEAFF.

The DNA for the CDR3 is TGCGCCAGCAGTGGGAACTCCGGGACAGGGGGCCAAGAGACCCAGTACTTC. As protein: CASSGNSGTGGQETQYF. The chain combines TRBV10-1 with TRBJ2-5, with 11 bases that match TRBD1. This CDR3 spans 17 amino acids. Germline V lookup: CDR1 WNHNN, CDR2 SYGVQD (reference sequence). V was clipped by 4 bases and J by 1 base; unmatched bases: 8.

The rearrangement uses TRBV5-1 and TRBJ1-1, with a weak D call TRBD1 (5 bases). CDR3 length equals 14 residues. The germline gives CDR1 SGHRS, CDR2 YFSETQ. V lost 6 bases to trimming and J lost 3 bases, with 15 bases between them. The CDR3 coding sequence is TGCGCCAGCAAAACGGACACGGATTACACTGAAGCTTTCTTT. It encodes CASKTDTDYTEAFF.

The chain is built from TRBV4-1 and TRBJ2-1; TRBD1 matches at 9 bases. The CDR3 runs to 15 residues. V shed 3 bases, J shed 3 bases, and the junction held 3 bases outside the gene matches. Germline loops: CDR1 MGHRA, CDR2 YSYEKL. The CDR3 loop reads CASSQGQGLYNEQFF. The CDR3 nucleotides read TGCGCCAGCAGCCAGGGACAGGGCCTCTACAATGAGCAGTTCTTC.

J is TRBJ2-3 and V is TRBV10-3; possible D gene TRBD1, 6 bases. Germline CDR1 and CDR2: ENHRY and SYGVKD. The CDR3 length is 15 residues. V lost 5 bases to trimming and J lost 2 bases, with 14 bases between them. CDR3 region: CAISLTAGDTDTQYF. DNA for the CDR3: TGTGCCATCAGTCTCACTGCAGGGGACACAGATACGCAGTATTTT.

V and J are TRBV27 and TRBJ2-3; D is unclear. The CDR3 is 15 residues long. CDR1 MNHEY and CDR2 SMNVEV come from the germline V gene (reference sequence). Trimming pared 2 bases from V and 2 bases from J, leaving 11 bases between. The CDR3 here is CASSLKGGFTDTQYF. CDR3 nucleotide sequence: TGTGCCAGCAGTTTAAAAGGCGGCTTCACAGATACGCAGTATTTT.

The chain is built from TRBV4-1 and TRBJ2-5; 7 bases map to TRBD2. V gave up 4 bases and J gave up 4 bases; unmatched junction bases: 6. This CDR3 has 14 residues. CDR1 and CDR2 (germline): MGHRA, YSYEKL. CDR3 loop: CASSLHPGGETQYF. CDR3 in DNA: TGCGCCAGCAGCCTCCACCCGGGGGGAGAGACCCAGTACTTC.

The gene calls are TRBV7-9 and TRBJ1-1; D may be TRBD1 (6 bases). V was clipped by 5 bases and J by 4 bases, with 23 bases between them. CDR3 length equals 17 residues. Germline CDR1 is SEHNR and CDR2 is FQNEAQ (reference sequence). CDR3 protein: CASSAVTQGGVSTEAFF. DNA for the CDR3: TGTGCCAGCAGCGCCGTGACACAGGGTGGTGTTAGCACTGAAGCTTTCTTT.

The chain has TRBV7-2 and TRBJ2-7, with 8 bases identical to TRBD2. Germline V CDR1 and CDR2: SGHTA, FQGNSA. V lost 2 bases and J lost 4; bases outside the gene matches: 7. The CDR3 has 15 amino acids. The CDR3 protein is CASSLYGGTRYEQYF. As DNA, the CDR3 is TGTGCCAGCAGCTTATATGGAGGGACTAGATACGAGCAGTACTTC.

This clone has just one count. V usage is TRBV19 and J usage is TRBJ1-2, with 9 bases that match TRBD1. The CDR3 has 16 residues. The ends lost 5 bases at V and 4 bases at J; junction bases unmatched: 11. Germline-derived CDR1 and CDR2 are LNHDA and SQIVND (reference sequence). DNA for the CDR3: TGTGCCAGTAGTTCCCTCTCGGGGACAGGGTTCTATGGCTACACCTTC. Translating it yields CASSSLSGTGFYGYTF. The variable domain in full, with the rest retrieved from reference TRBV19 and TRBJ1-2, is DGGITQSPKYLFRKEGQNVTLSCEQNLNHDAMYWYRQDPGQGLRLIYYSQIVNDFQKGDIAEGYSVSREKKESFPLTVTSAQKNPTAFYLCASSSLSGTGFYGYTFGSGTRLTVV.

The chain has TRBV11-2 and TRBJ2-3; 10 nucleotides match TRBD2. CDR1 and CDR2 from the germline V gene are SGHAT and FQNNGV. J gave up 0 bases and V 4 bases, and 7 bases lay outside the gene matches. The CDR3 loop spans 17 amino acids. CDR3 region: CASSSQLAGPSTDTQYF. CDR3 sequence (DNA): TGTGCCAGCAGCTCACAACTAGCGGGACCTAGCACAGATACGCAGTATTTT.

The gene calls are TRBV16 and TRBJ1-3, with 7 positions matching TRBD1. This CDR3 comprises 15 residues. Trimming cost V 4 bases and J 5 bases; bases outside gene matches: 8. The germline gives CDR1 KGHSY, CDR2 FQNENV. DNA for the CDR3: TGTGCCAGCAGCCCGCAAGACAGGGTGAGAAACACCATATATTTT. Translation: CASSPQDRVRNTIYF. The full variable domain, its missing parts supplied by reference TRBV16 and TRBJ1-3, is GEEVAQTPKHLVRGEGQKAKLYCAPIKGHSYVFWYQQVLKNEFKFLISFQNENVFDETGMPKERFSAKCLPNSPCSLEIQATKLEDSAVYFCASSPQDRVRNTIYFGEGSWLTVV.

The chain has TRBV7-2 and TRBJ1-2, with a weak D call TRBD1 (6 bases). V dropped 2 bases and J dropped 3 bases, with 13 bases sitting between them. The CDR3 loop spans 15 amino acids. Germline V gives CDR1 SGHTA, CDR2 FQGNSA. CDR3 nucleotides: TGTGCCAGCAGCTTAACTGGGGGCATTTACTATGGCTACACCTTC. Its translation is CASSLTGGIYYGYTF. The whole variable domain, remainder taken from reference TRBV7-2 and TRBJ1-2, is GAGVSQSPSNKVTEKGKDVELRCDPISGHTALYWYRQSLGQGLEFLIYFQGNSAPDKSGLPSDRFSAERTGGSVSTLTIQRTQQEDSAVYLCASSLTGGIYYGYTFGSGTRLTVV.

V usage is TRBV2 and J usage is TRBJ2-1; 10 nucleotides agree with TRBD1. CDR3 length: 16 residues. The junction had 12 bases not matched to a gene; V was cut back by 10 bases and J by 3 bases. Germline CDR1 SNHLY, CDR2 FYNNEI. The CDR3 reads CATTGERTGGYNEQFF. The CDR3 DNA is TGTGCCACCACCGGGGAGCGGACAGGGGGCTACAATGAGCAGTTCTTC.

V gene TRBV9 combines with J gene TRBJ1-1; 8 bases map to TRBD1. The CDR3 has 13 amino acids. Germline V gives CDR1 SGDLS, CDR2 YYNGEE. J gave up 10 bases and V 0 bases, and 5 bases lay outside the gene matches. The CDR3 DNA sequence: TGTGCCAGCAGCGTAGAGGCAGGGGGCCGAGCTTTCTTT. Encoded protein: CASSVEAGGRAFF.